The entry below gives a single TCR beta chain sequence along with its context. The source of the sample is a study of blood T cell repertoires in COVID-19. Across the study: In each case, the material was cDNA or gDNA derived from T cells, B-cell-depleted T cells, or PBMCs.

This study enrolled people aged about 18 to 100 from about two dozen US geographic areas. Exposed enrollees encountered a COVID-19 case at some point within 2 weeks before study entry. In the authors' workflow: It was from reference gene primer amplification that nucleated cell counts were estimated. Method: immunoSEQ multiplex PCR; TCRdb's copy keeps in-frame clones and lacks some. Clone size and the V and J calls come from that table; the DNA yielded D and trimming. The sample lists 250,000 or so clones, around 90% occurring once. The material sequenced was PBMCs or T cells enriched from blood (not recorded which). The receptor comes from a man over 45 who had been exposed to COVID-19.

DNA of the CDR3: TGTGCCAGCAGCGTTAGCGGGAGTTCTGAGCAGTTCTTC. Protein product: CASSVSGSSEQFF. The chain recombines TRBV9 with TRBJ2-1; 9 nucleotides line up with TRBD2. The CDR3 consists of 13 residues. The V and J ends lost 2 bases and 9 bases, in that order; junction bases with no gene match: 3. Per the germline V gene, CDR1 is SGDLS and CDR2 is YYNGEE.